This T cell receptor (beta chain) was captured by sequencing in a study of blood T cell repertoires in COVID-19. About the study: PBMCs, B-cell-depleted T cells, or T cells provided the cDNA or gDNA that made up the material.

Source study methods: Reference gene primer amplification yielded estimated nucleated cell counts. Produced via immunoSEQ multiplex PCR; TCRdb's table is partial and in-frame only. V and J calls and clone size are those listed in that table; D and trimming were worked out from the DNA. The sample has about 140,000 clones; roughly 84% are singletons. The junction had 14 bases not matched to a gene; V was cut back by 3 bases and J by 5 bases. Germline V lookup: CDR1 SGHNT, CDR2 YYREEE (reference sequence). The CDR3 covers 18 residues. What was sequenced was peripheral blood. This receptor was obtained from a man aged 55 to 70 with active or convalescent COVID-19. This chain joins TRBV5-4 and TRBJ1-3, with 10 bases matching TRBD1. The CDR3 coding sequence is TGTGCCAGCAGCTCTGGGACAGGGGTGGTCCTTGAGAGAAACACCATATATTTT. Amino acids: CASSSGTGVVLERNTIYF.